At least ten counts were recorded for the clone carrying this TCR beta chain. Antigen unknown. The time point: persistent/refractory GD, antithyroid drugs over 5 years with positive TRAb. PBMC RNA was the source of the TCR library. This sample stems from a study of regulatory T cells in long-lasting Graves disease. Findings and caveats of the study: Persistent cases favored TRBV28, TRBJ1-2 and TRBJ2-5.

In building TCR beta libraries, iRepertoire HTBI primers were used together with Arm-PCR of CDR3 regions. TCRdb re-called the multiplex PCR reads with MiXCR, one entry per CDR3 protein. The profile shows roughly 500,000 distinct CDR3 sequences, 20% of them singletons. The CDR3 runs 14 residues. Trimming took 5 bases from V and 7 from J; bases not matched to a gene: 7. Germline assignment: CDR1 MNHNS and CDR2 SASEGT. Specimen: peripheral blood mononuclear cells (PBMCs), collected when the disease was refractory, from a patient treated with antithyroid drugs. J is TRBJ1-5 and V is TRBV6-1; 8 nucleotides agree with TRBD1. The origin of this receptor is a female donor with Graves disease. The CDR3, as DNA: TGTGCCAGCAGTAACCAGGGGGCACGGCAGCCCCAGCATTTT. Its protein is CASSNQGARQPQHF.